The T cell receptor (beta chain) under discussion was sequenced for a study of cytomegalovirus exposure and HLA in healthy donors. As concerns this clone: What it recognizes is unknown.

The CDR3 totals 16 residues. CDR1 is LGHNA and CDR2 is YNFKEQ in the germline V gene. V gave up 4 bases and J gave up 2 bases, with 15 bases separating them. Repertoires were generated with immunoSEQ multiplex PCR, while TCRdb's copy carries only in-frame clones and drops some. The sample contains 95,000 to 150,000 clones, approximately 92% of which appear only once. Regarding the study as a whole: Under in vitro conditions, three CMV-associated chains were confirmed as specific for CMV antigens.

The chain carries TRBV4-2 and TRBJ2-1; TRBD2 is a possible D gene (5 bases). Material: PBMCs. This TCR was sampled from a woman aged 18-29 years in good health and CMV-seronegative. CDR3 sequence reads: CASSRSGPPTYNEQFF. The CDR3 nucleotides are TGTGCCAGCAGCCGAAGCGGACCACCGACCTACAATGAGCAGTTCTTC.